This T cell receptor (beta chain) stems from a study of regulatory T cells in long-lasting Graves disease. This CDR3 contains 15 residues. CDR1 SEHNR and CDR2 FQNEAQ come from the germline V gene (reference sequence). With 1 base removed from V and 2 bases from J, the gap between germline ends came to 12 bases. Through Arm-PCR of CDR3 regions and iRepertoire HTBI primers, TCR beta libraries were built. TCRdb recomputed calls from the multiplex PCR reads with MiXCR, one row per CDR3 protein. The repertoire consists of 400,000 to 500,000 distinct CDR3 sequences, with about 15% occurring once and the leading ten covering approximately 15%. Time point defined: newly diagnosed GD, antithyroid drugs for less than 3 months. The TCR library was made from RNA extracted from PBMCs. The table lists this clonotype with many counts. This sample was shared with a second study, whose subject was T cells in Graves' hyperthyroidism and ophthalmopathy.

The receptor's source is a woman under 40 with Graves disease. V usage is TRBV7-9 and J usage is TRBJ2-7, with D unclear. The sample consisted of peripheral blood mononuclear cells (PBMCs), taken at new diagnosis, from a patient treated with antithyroid drugs. The CDR3 DNA reads as TGTGCCAGCAGCTTAGAAATTCTACGACCCTACGAGCAGTACTTC. This sequence encodes CASSLEILRPYEQYF. Based on the CDR3 plus reference TRBV7-9 and TRBJ2-7, the full variable domain is DTGVSQNPRHKITKRGQNVTFRCDPISEHNRLYWYRQTLGQGPEFLTYFQNEAQLEKSRLLSDRFSAERPKGSFSTLEIQRTEQGDSAMYLCASSLEILRPYEQYFGPGTRLTVT.